This TCR beta chain was recorded in a study of tumor-infiltrating lymphocytes in primary liver carcinoma. The blood RNA (from unsorted whole blood) was obtained, and germline DNA was also extracted. The investigators made TCR beta cDNA from approximately 500 ng total RNA, using a constant-region primer. For TCR beta, libraries were produced by three nested multiplex PCR rounds using slightly modified ARM-PCR. Running 10 cycles apiece, the first two PCR rounds relied on TRBV1-TRBV30 forward primers together with a C-beta reverse primer. TCRdb recomputed calls from the multiplex PCR reads with MiXCR, one row per CDR3 protein. The sample yields hundreds of thousands of distinct CDR3 sequences, approximately 58% seen once. Trimming removed 6 bases from V and 3 bases from J, with 8 bases in between. This CDR3 is built from 12 residues. The germline gives CDR1 KGHSH, CDR2 LQKENI.

This receptor was identified in a woman in her 30s with primary liver carcinoma and hepatitis B virus infection. The sequenced material came from peripheral blood. The chain combines TRBV18 with TRBJ2-5; D call uncertain. The CDR3 DNA reads TGTGCCAGCTCCCAGGAAGAAGAGACCCAGTACTTC. Translated, it gives CASSQEEETQYF.